The 25 T cell receptor beta chains below all came from one sample that was sequenced in a study of cytomegalovirus exposure and HLA in healthy donors. With 60 Vbeta and 13 Jbeta primers, the PCR was carried out. The assay was immunoSEQ multiplex PCR, and TCRdb's table has in-frame clones only and misses some. The data contain 160,000 or so clones, roughly 80% of them singletons. The sequenced material came from PBMCs. These receptors came from a male donor in good health and CMV-seropositive.

A single count supports this clone. V and J are TRBV15 and TRBJ2-7; 8 positions agree with TRBD1. Germline assignment: CDR1 LNHNV and CDR2 YYDKDF (reference sequence). Trimming removed 0 bases from V and 9 bases from J; junction bases left unmatched: 1. The length of the CDR3 is 12 residues. The CDR3 spells CATSREQGGQYF. The CDR3 bases are TGTGCCACCAGCAGAGAACAGGGGGGGCAGTACTTC.

The rearrangement uses TRBV6-1 and TRBJ2-7; unclear D gene. The V gene lost 4 bases and the J gene lost 2 bases, with 9 bases spanning the gap. The CDR3 sequence is 13 residues long. Germline lookup yields CDR1 MNHNS and CDR2 SASEGT. DNA of the CDR3: TGTGCCAGCAGTGCTCTAATGACCTACGAGCAGTACTTC. It specifies CASSALMTYEQYF.

The genes are TRBV4-3 and TRBJ1-2; TRBD1 is a possible D gene (6 bases). This CDR3 is 15 amino acids long. V shed 0 bases and J shed 3 bases, with 11 bases lying between them. Germline V gives CDR1 LGHNA, CDR2 YSLEER. In nucleotides, the CDR3 is TGCGCCAGCAGCCAAGACAGGGGCGGGTACTATGGCTACACCTTC. This gives the protein CASSQDRGGYYGYTF.

This chain joins TRBV7-2 and TRBJ2-7; 7 bases line up with TRBD1. V shed 0 bases and J 7 bases; nucleotides not matched to a gene: 6. This CDR3 contains 14 residues. In germline, CDR1 is SGHTA, CDR2 FQGNSA. CDR3 sequence reads: CASSLAKGAGEQYF. The CDR3 DNA reads as TGTGCCAGCAGCTTAGCCAAGGGGGCAGGGGAGCAGTACTTC.

V is TRBV7-2 and J is TRBJ2-7; TRBD1 might be the D (6 bases). Trimming left V 1 base short and J 9 bases short, with 16 bases between. Germline V gene data show CDR1 as SGHTA and CDR2 as FQGNSA. There are 14 residues in the CDR3. The CDR3, as DNA: TGTGCCAGCAGCTTAGTTGGACAGACTACGGCGCAGTACTTC. This codes for CASSLVGQTTAQYF.

The J gene is TRBJ1-1, the V gene TRBV7-8, with a tentative D call TRBD1 (5 bases). The germline V gene has CDR1 SGHVS and CDR2 FQNEAQ. CDR3 length: 14 residues. V lost 0 bases to trimming and J lost 5 bases, with 10 bases between them. The CDR3 bases are TGTGCCAGCAGCTTAGCGCTCGGGGGGACTGAAGCTTTCTTT. Its translation is CASSLALGGTEAFF.

The chain couples TRBV6-5 to TRBJ2-5; D may be TRBD1 (5 bases). Germline V gene data show CDR1 as MNHEY and CDR2 as SVGAGI. The germline V and J ends were trimmed by 4 bases and 5 bases, with 8 bases remaining between them. The CDR3 totals 12 residues. CDR3 sequence: CASSSYRETQYF. CDR3 bases: TGTGCCAGCAGTTCTTACAGGGAGACCCAGTACTTC.

Comment on this clone: Mismatch with germline at one junction end may stem from a read error. The rearrangement links TRBV30 to TRBJ2-7; D may be TRBD1 (6 bases). There are 11 residues in the CDR3. Germline CDR1 GTSNPN, CDR2 SVGIG (reference sequence). CDR3 sequence (DNA): TGTGCCTGGAATGCTACAGGGCCCTTTGTTTTC. This translates into CAWNATGPFVF.

The chain has TRBV5-6 and TRBJ2-3; D remains unclear. The CDR3 runs 16 residues. Trimming left V 1 base short and J 0 bases short, with 12 bases between. CDR1 is SGHDT, CDR2 YYEEEE, per germline. CDR3 region: CASSLMRLPSTDTQYF. The CDR3 DNA sequence: TGTGCCAGCAGCTTGATGCGCCTTCCTAGCACAGATACGCAGTATTTT. Supplemented by reference TRBV5-6 and TRBJ2-3, the full variable domain reads DAGVTQSPTHLIKTRGQQVTLRCSPKSGHDTVSWYQQALGQGPQFIFQYYEEEERQRGNFPDRFSGHQFPNYSSELNVNALLLGDSALYLCASSLMRLPSTDTQYFGPGTRLTVL.

The sample holds a few counts of this clone. The rearrangement links TRBV27 to TRBJ2-7, with 9 bases aligning to TRBD1. The CDR3 consists of 14 residues. The V gene end was trimmed by 6 bases and the J gene end by 1 base; junction bases not matched to a gene: 4. CDR1 and CDR2 (germline): MNHEY, SMNVEV (reference sequence). CDR3 bases: TGTGCCAGCAGGACCGGACAGGGGTCCTACGAGCAGTACTTC. Translating it yields CASRTGQGSYEQYF.

J is TRBJ2-5 and V is TRBV25-1; TRBD1 matches 7 bases. Germline assignment: CDR1 MGHDK and CDR2 SYGVNS. The CDR3 extends over 17 amino acids. After removal of 2 bases from V and 3 bases from J, the junction contained 12 bases not matched to a gene. The CDR3 DNA reads as TGTGCCAGCAGTGAACGCTTGAGGGACAGCGCCAAAGAGACCCAGTACTTC. Residues: CASSERLRDSAKETQYF. The entire variable domain, with the rest obtained from reference TRBV25-1 and TRBJ2-5, is as follows: EADIYQTPRYLVIGTGKKITLECSQTMGHDKMYWYQQDPGMELHLIHYSYGVNSTEKGDLSSESTVSRIRTEHFPLTLESARPSHTSQYLCASSERLRDSAKETQYFGPGTRLLVL.

The gene calls are TRBV30 and TRBJ1-1; 9 positions agree with TRBD1. This CDR3 is built from 15 residues. V lost 2 bases and J lost 0; bases outside the gene matches: 4. CDR1 is GTSNPN, CDR2 SVGIG, per germline (reference sequence). The CDR3 protein is CAWSLRDRVNTEAFF. The DNA for the CDR3 is TGTGCCTGGAGTCTCCGGGACAGGGTGAACACTGAAGCTTTCTTT.

This sequence joins TRBV7-9 and TRBJ2-7; 13 bases fit TRBD2. Unmatched junction bases numbered 4, after V lost 5 bases and J lost 3 bases. Germline V CDR1 and CDR2: SEHNR, FQNEAQ (reference sequence). The CDR3 is 15 amino acids. CDR3 DNA: TGTGCCAGCAGCCGACTAGCGGGAGGCGGCTACGAGCAGTACTTC. It encodes CASSRLAGGGYEQYF.

Comment on this clone: Other nucleotide sequences in the sample specify the same CDR3. J is TRBJ2-3 and V is TRBV11-3; 10 nucleotides agree with TRBD2. Trimming cost V 5 bases and J 5 bases; bases outside gene matches: 4. This CDR3 has 14 residues. Germline values: CDR1 SGHNT, CDR2 YENEEA. CDR3 in amino acids: CASSPSGGRDTQYF. CDR3 bases: TGTGCCAGCAGCCCTAGCGGGGGAAGAGATACGCAGTATTTT.

This chain connects TRBV7-2 to TRBJ2-7, with 9 bases lining up with TRBD1. The V gene end was trimmed by 5 bases and the J gene end by 5 bases; junction bases not matched to a gene: 4. The CDR3 is made up of 13 amino acids. The germline V gene has CDR1 SGHTA and CDR2 FQGNSA. CDR3 protein: CASSSRDRDEQYF. CDR3 sequence (DNA): TGTGCCAGCAGCAGCCGGGACAGGGACGAGCAGTACTTC.

V usage is TRBV19 and J usage is TRBJ2-3; TRBD1 is a possible D gene (6 bases). The V end was cut by 5 bases, the J end by 6 bases, with 18 bases between. The CDR3 loop spans 15 amino acids. Looked up from germline, CDR1 is LNHDA and CDR2 is SQIVND (reference sequence). CDR3 in DNA: TGTGCCAGTAGTCTTCGGGACACCATTAGTGATACGCAGTATTTT. Translating gives CASSLRDTISDTQYF.

The chain is built from TRBV27 and TRBJ1-1; D perhaps matches TRBD1 (5 bases). V dropped 3 bases and J dropped 1 base, with 9 bases sitting between them. The CDR3 covers 14 residues. The germline V gene has CDR1 MNHEY and CDR2 SMNVEV (reference sequence). In nucleotides, the CDR3 is TGTGCCAGCAGTTTGACCGGGGGGAACACTGAAGCTTTCTTT. It specifies CASSLTGGNTEAFF.

This chain joins TRBV7-2 and TRBJ1-1, with TRBD1 matching 7 bases. V dropped 5 bases and J dropped 0; count of bases not matched to a gene: 12. Germline CDR1 is SGHTA and CDR2 is FQGNSA. CDR3 size: 17 residues. CDR3 DNA sequence: TGTGCCAGCAGCCCAGGCTCAGGGACAGTCATGAACACTGAAGCTTTCTTT. Protein: CASSPGSGTVMNTEAFF.

This clone was recorded once. This chain uses TRBV27 with TRBJ1-1; TRBD1 matches at 7 bases. Germline V gene sequence: CDR1 MNHEY, CDR2 SMNVEV (reference sequence). V dropped 4 bases and J dropped 0; count of bases not matched to a gene: 11. There are 17 residues in the CDR3. DNA of the CDR3: TGTGCCAGCAGTTCCTTTACAGGGGTTGGAATGAACACTGAAGCTTTCTTT. As protein: CASSSFTGVGMNTEAFF.

V and J are TRBV7-2 and TRBJ1-3; D not certain. The CDR3 loop spans 16 amino acids. Trimming left V 0 bases short and J 1 base short, with 10 bases between. The V gene's germline CDR1 is SGHTA and CDR2 FQGNSA. DNA of the CDR3: TGTGCCAGCAGCTTAGCTTGGGCTGGTTCTGGAAACACCATATATTTT. It codes for CASSLAWAGSGNTIYF.

The chain uses TRBV7-2 and TRBJ2-7; 11 nucleotides match TRBD2. V lost 2 bases, J lost 7 bases, and 7 bases stayed unmatched. This CDR3 is built from 15 residues. Per the germline V gene, CDR1 is SGHTA and CDR2 is FQGNSA. CDR3 loop: CASSLLGLAVVEQYF. The CDR3 nucleotides read TGTGCCAGCAGCTTACTGGGACTAGCGGTAGTTGAGCAGTACTTC.

The rearrangement uses TRBV25-1 and TRBJ2-5; D not certain. Deletions cut 0 bases from V and 3 bases from J, with 11 bases between. CDR1 is MGHDK, CDR2 SYGVNS, per germline. The CDR3 spans 15 residues. The CDR3 loop is CASSEYIGTKETQYF. The CDR3 nucleotides are TGTGCCAGCAGTGAATATATCGGAACTAAAGAGACCCAGTACTTC.

The rearrangement links TRBV18 to TRBJ1-3, with D uncertain. The CDR3 spans 17 residues. Trimming left V 2 bases short and J 0 bases short, with 14 bases between. Per the germline V gene, CDR1 is KGHSH and CDR2 is LQKENI. CDR3 protein: CASSPNRPARSGNTIYF. CDR3 nucleotides: TGTGCCAGCTCACCAAACAGACCCGCGCGCTCTGGAAACACCATATATTTT.

V and J are TRBV2 and TRBJ2-7; 11 bases fit TRBD2. Germline CDR1 and CDR2: SNHLY and FYNNEI. The CDR3 contains 14 residues. Trimming took 5 bases from V and 4 from J; bases not matched to a gene: 4. In nucleotides, the CDR3 is TGTGCCAGCAGTAGGCCTAGCGGGAGGTACGAGCAGTACTTC. Protein: CASSRPSGRYEQYF.

CDR3 DNA sequence: TGCGCCAGCAGCCAAGAACTAACGGGAGGCCCCAAGGATACGCAGTATTTT. Translated: CASSQELTGGPKDTQYF. The J gene is TRBJ2-3, the V gene TRBV4-3; 7 bases map to TRBD2. The CDR3 sequence is 17 residues long. CDR1 LGHNA and CDR2 YSLEER come from the germline V gene. V lost 0 bases to trimming and J lost 6 bases; unmatched junction nucleotides: 12.